Each of the 32 T cell receptor beta chains below was sequenced from the same sample in a study of monozygotic twins with inflammatory bowel disease. TCRdb reprocessed the 5' RACE reads and stores each CDR3 protein as one record, lacking DNA. The listing contains approximately 100,000 distinct CDR3 sequences. Sequencing was carried out using blood. The receptor set was obtained from a human donor with ulcerative colitis or Crohn's disease, or a healthy co-twin of an affected twin (not recorded which).

The J gene is TRBJ2-4, the V gene TRBV27. CDR3 length: 12 amino acids. Germline V gene lookup returns CDR1 MNHEY and CDR2 SMNVEV (reference sequence). CDR3 loop: CASSFTGNIQYF.

V usage is TRBV4-1 and J usage is TRBJ2-2. CDR3 size: 14 residues. Germline V gives CDR1 MGHRA, CDR2 YSYEKL. This CDR3 is CASSHKPRTGELFF.

V gene TRBV11-2 combines with J gene TRBJ2-3; TCRdb designates TRBD2, a call that cannot be tested without DNA. CDR3 length: 18 residues. The germline V gene encodes CDR1 SGHAT and CDR2 FQNNGV. CDR3 protein: CASSLQRSSGGSTDTQYF.

The V call is TRBV12-3 or TRBV12-4, the J call TRBJ2-1; TCRdb's D call, TRBD1, is unchecked because there is no DNA. This CDR3 comprises 12 residues. CDR3 in amino acids: CASSPPGERQFF.

The J gene is TRBJ2-1, the V gene TRBV14; lacking DNA, the TRBD2 call made by TCRdb goes unchecked. This CDR3 region has 16 residues. The germline V gene encodes CDR1 SGHDN and CDR2 FVKESK. The CDR3 region is CASSHRLAGTWDEQFF.

J is TRBJ1-2 and V is TRBV4-1; TCRdb lists TRBD1, though no DNA is available to test this call. The germline V gene encodes CDR1 MGHRA and CDR2 YSYEKL. The CDR3 runs 14 residues. The CDR3 region is CASSQVHRNYGYTF.

V is TRBV5-1 and J is TRBJ2-5; without DNA, the TCRdb call of TRBD1 cannot be checked. Looked up from germline, CDR1 is SGHRS and CDR2 is YFSETQ. The CDR3 totals 16 residues. The CDR3 loop reads CASSFNPGGLFETQYF.

This chain connects TRBV5-1 to TRBJ1-1; TCRdb designates TRBD1, a call that cannot be tested without DNA. The germline V gene encodes CDR1 SGHRS and CDR2 YFSETQ. The CDR3 length is 14 residues. CDR3 amino acids: CASSFLGTPLEAFF.

The chain joins TRBV7-6 to TRBJ2-2. CDR3 length: 12 residues. Germline loops: CDR1 SGHVS, CDR2 FNYEAQ. CDR3 amino acids: CASSLSGGELFF.

The chain couples TRBV18 to TRBJ2-1; TCRdb selects TRBD1, and the lack of DNA leaves this call unchecked. Germline CDR1 KGHSH, CDR2 LQKENI. The CDR3 contains 15 residues. The CDR3 reads CASSPFGQDLDEQFF.

This sequence joins TRBV7-8 and TRBJ2-5; TCRdb designates TRBD1, a call that cannot be tested without DNA. This CDR3 is built from 15 residues. Germline values: CDR1 SGHVS, CDR2 FQNEAQ. The CDR3 sequence: CASSPYTGLKETQYF.

The chain has TRBV28 and TRBJ2-3; TCRdb reports TRBD2, a call that lacks DNA to check it against. The CDR3 is 15 residues long. Germline CDR1 is MDHEN and CDR2 is SYDVKM. CDR3 region: CASSPRLAGADTQYF.

The rearrangement links TRBV18 to TRBJ2-7; the TCRdb D gene call, TRBD2, has no DNA to confirm it. The germline CDR1 and CDR2 sequences are KGHSH and LQKENI. The CDR3 spans 16 residues. The chain's CDR3 is CASSLFSGGSGYEQYF.

This chain uses TRBV5-8 with TRBJ2-7; no DNA is available, so the TRBD1 call from TCRdb remains unchecked. Germline CDR1 and CDR2: SGHTS and YDEGEE. The CDR3 totals 16 residues. This CDR3 is CASSGLGLLGSYEQYF.

V gene TRBV7-2 combines with J gene TRBJ2-3. The V gene's germline CDR1 is SGHTA and CDR2 FQGNSA. The CDR3 is made up of 13 amino acids. CDR3 residues: CASSFLGTDTQYF.

This rearrangement joins TRBV11-2 to TRBJ2-7; the TRBD2 assignment by TCRdb is unverifiable without DNA. The germline gives CDR1 SGHAT, CDR2 FQNNGV. The CDR3 covers 19 residues. CDR3 residues: CASSQSHRGLAGGPYEQYF.

The chain recombines TRBV5-1 with TRBJ2-5; TCRdb names TRBD1, which stays unverified in the absence of DNA. This CDR3 spans 16 amino acids. Germline values: CDR1 SGHRS, CDR2 YFSETQ. CDR3: CASSLDVDRPQETQYF.

The rearrangement links TRBV7-8 to TRBJ1-1; TCRdb indicates TRBD1, and absent DNA this call remains unverified. CDR1 and CDR2 from the germline V gene are SGHVS and FQNEAQ. The CDR3 totals 14 residues. The CDR3 protein is CASSSYRGDTEAFF.

The chain employs TRBV20-1 and TRBJ2-3. CDR3 length equals 13 residues. Germline CDR1 is DFQATT and CDR2 is SNEGSKA (reference sequence). The CDR3 loop is CSASSGFSDTQYF.

V gene TRBV11-1 combines with J gene TRBJ2-1; there is no DNA to check the TCRdb D call of TRBD2. The CDR3 extends over 16 amino acids. Germline V lookup: CDR1 SGHAT, CDR2 FQDESV (reference sequence). The CDR3 loop reads CASSLHWRGEGNEQFF. Full variable domain (rest looked up from reference TRBV11-1 and TRBJ2-1): EAEVAQSPRYKITEKSQAVAFWCDPISGHATLYWYRQILGQGPELLVQFQDESVVDDSQLPKDRFSAERLKGVDSTLKIQPAELGDSAMYLCASSLHWRGEGNEQFFGPGTRLTVL.

This chain joins TRBV5-6 and TRBJ2-5. The CDR3 runs to 15 residues. The germline V gene has CDR1 SGHDT and CDR2 YYEEEE. The CDR3 here is CASSLDVGFGETQYF.

The chain combines TRBV7-3 with TRBJ2-2; TCRdb returns TRBD1, unconfirmable since there is no DNA. The CDR3 consists of 15 residues. CDR1 and CDR2 from the germline V gene are SGHTA and FQGTGA. The CDR3 is CASSLSWGGKGELFF.

The genes are TRBV29-1 and TRBJ2-5; no DNA is available, so the TRBD1 call from TCRdb remains unchecked. The CDR3 is 15 residues long. Germline CDR1 is SQVTM and CDR2 is ANQGSEA. This CDR3 reads CSVDTGTLDGETQYF.

The chain is built from TRBV5-1 and TRBJ2-3; absent DNA, TCRdb's TRBD2 call cannot be checked. The CDR3 loop spans 16 amino acids. CDR1 is SGHRS, CDR2 YFSETQ, per germline. CDR3 in amino acids: CASSLGTLLSTDTQYF.

The V gene is TRBV5-6, the J gene TRBJ1-2; TCRdb gives TRBD1 as the D gene, but with no DNA this cannot be confirmed. The CDR3 consists of 13 residues. Germline V gene sequence: CDR1 SGHDT, CDR2 YYEEEE. The CDR3 reads CASSGTGVYGYTF.

The chain carries TRBV10-3 and TRBJ2-5; checking the TCRdb D call of TRBD2 is not possible without DNA. This CDR3 spans 14 amino acids. Germline CDR1 is ENHRY and CDR2 is SYGVKD. The CDR3 loop is CAIRSGTSRETQYF.

V is TRBV29-1 and J is TRBJ1-3; without DNA, the TCRdb call of TRBD1 cannot be checked. CDR1 and CDR2 (germline): SQVTM, ANQGSEA. This CDR3 contains 14 residues. CDR3 in amino acids: CSADRDQSGNTIYF.

The chain couples TRBV2 to TRBJ1-5. Germline-derived CDR1 and CDR2 are SNHLY and FYNNEI. The CDR3 has 15 residues. CDR3 in amino acids: CASSEVGGLGQPQHF.

This chain uses TRBV5-1 with TRBJ2-5; with no DNA, the TCRdb D assignment of TRBD1 cannot be verified. The CDR3 spans 14 residues. Germline assignment: CDR1 SGHRS and CDR2 YFSETQ. The CDR3 loop reads CASSLGLPWETQYF. Variable domain in full (rest from reference TRBV5-1 and TRBJ2-5): KAGVTQTPRYLIKTRGQQVTLSCSPISGHRSVSWYQQTPGQGLQFLFEYFSETQRNKGNFPGRFSGRQFSNSRSEMNVSTLELGDSALYLCASSLGLPWETQYFGPGTRLLVL.

The chain joins TRBV29-1 to TRBJ2-5; TCRdb selects TRBD1, and the lack of DNA leaves this call unchecked. This CDR3 is 14 amino acids long. Per the germline V gene, CDR1 is SQVTM and CDR2 is ANQGSEA. CDR3 region: CSVSPGGAREIQYF.

The chain carries TRBV20-1 and TRBJ2-7; TCRdb selects TRBD1, and the lack of DNA leaves this call unchecked. Germline V lookup: CDR1 DFQATT, CDR2 SNEGSKA (reference sequence). This CDR3 is 15 amino acids long. The CDR3 sequence: CSAPITSTGTYEQYF.

The chain links TRBV7-2 to TRBJ2-7; TCRdb's assignment of TRBD2 cannot be checked, as there is no DNA. The CDR3 totals 16 residues. The V gene's germline CDR1 is SGHTA and CDR2 FQGNSA. CDR3 region: CASSLAGSGITYEQYF. The full variable domain, in which reference TRBV7-2 and TRBJ2-7 provide the parts outside the CDR3, is GAGVSQSPSNKVTEKGKDVELRCDPISGHTALYWYRQSLGQGLEFLIYFQGNSAPDKSGLPSDRFSAERTGGSVSTLTIQRTQQEDSAVYLCASSLAGSGITYEQYFGPGTRLTVT.